This T cell receptor (beta chain) is from a study of cytomegalovirus exposure and HLA in healthy donors. Germline V gives CDR1 MNHEY, CDR2 SMNVEV (reference sequence). This CDR3 region has 16 residues. J lost 4 bases, V lost 2 bases, and 8 bases had no gene match. Note on this clone: Its specificity is not known.

Both 60 Vbeta primers and 13 Jbeta primers went into the PCR. The assay was immunoSEQ multiplex PCR, and TCRdb's table has in-frame clones only and misses some. Here the sample spans approximately 110,000 clones, around 80% being singletons. General study points: It was reportedly the case that the classifier diagnosed cytomegalovirus status with high specificity and sensitivity.

The chain uses TRBV27 and TRBJ1-2; the match to TRBD1 covers 9 bases. Sequenced input: PBMCs. The TCR was taken from a woman in her twenties or thirties in good health and CMV-seronegative. The CDR3 loop reads CASSLTPQGASYGYTF. CDR3 in DNA: TGTGCCAGCAGTTTAACCCCACAGGGGGCGTCCTATGGCTACACCTTC.